What follows are 20 T cell receptor beta chains derived from one specimen sequenced in a study of shared clonotypes between healthy human individuals. Method: immunoSEQ multiplex PCR; TCRdb's copy keeps in-frame clones and lacks some. The sample has millions of clones, roughly 95% seen once. Terminally differentiated effector memory CD45RA+ cells were excluded by CCR7 positive selection of CD45RO-negative cells. The sample was naive CD8+ T cells sorted from blood. Source of these receptors: a man between 18 and 35 years old in good health.

This clone was observed once. The CDR3 nucleotides read TGTGCCAGCAGTTACCACGGTCCGGGCTCCTACGAGCAGTACTTC. Its protein product is CASSYHGPGSYEQYF. This chain connects TRBV6-5 to TRBJ2-7; no clear D. V lost 2 bases, J lost 0 bases, and 11 bases lay in between. The germline V gene has CDR1 MNHEY and CDR2 SVGAGI. CDR3 length equals 15 residues.

The chain's CDR3 is CASIDRDGYTF. CDR3 DNA: TGTGCCAGCATCGACAGGGATGGCTACACCTTC. This sequence joins TRBV6-1 and TRBJ1-2, with TRBD1 identical over 7 bases. With V trimmed by 7 bases and J by 6 bases, 2 bases remained unmatched. CDR3 length: 11 amino acids. Germline loops: CDR1 MNHNS, CDR2 SASEGT.

The V gene is TRBV27, the J gene TRBJ2-7; unclear D gene. V lost 3 bases and J lost 3, with 9 bases in between. There are 13 residues in the CDR3. The germline gives CDR1 MNHEY, CDR2 SMNVEV (reference sequence). The CDR3 here is CASSFAYDYEQYF. DNA for the CDR3: TGTGCCAGCAGTTTTGCCTACGACTACGAGCAGTACTTC.

In DNA form, the CDR3 reads TGTGCCTCCGGGGTCGCGGCTAATGAAAAACTGTTTTTT. It is translated as CASGVAANEKLFF. The chain links TRBV6-5 to TRBJ1-4, with unresolved D. CDR1 and CDR2 from the germline V gene are MNHEY and SVGAGI. V lost 11 bases, J lost 3 bases, and 13 bases lay in between. The CDR3 totals 13 residues.

The J gene is TRBJ2-3, the V gene TRBV5-6; TRBD2 is a possible D gene (5 bases). Deletions cut 2 bases from V and 3 bases from J, with 16 bases between. Looked up from germline, CDR1 is SGHDT and CDR2 is YYEEEE. This CDR3 spans 16 amino acids. The chain's CDR3 is CASSLAASGFTDTQYF. DNA for the CDR3: TGTGCCAGCAGCTTAGCAGCGTCGGGGTTTACAGATACGCAGTATTTT.

Of note for this clone: The same CDR3 arises from other DNA sequences in this sample as well. This chain connects TRBV5-6 to TRBJ2-1, with D possibly being TRBD2 (6 bases). The CDR3 contains 14 residues. Germline CDR1 is SGHDT and CDR2 is YYEEEE. V lost 2 bases and J 4 bases, leaving 10 bases between the germline ends. CDR3 amino acids: CASSFGTAYNEQFF. The DNA for the CDR3 is TGTGCCAGCAGCTTCGGGACTGCTTACAATGAGCAGTTCTTC.

The V call is TRBV2, the J call TRBJ2-3, with unresolved D. Germline assignment: CDR1 SNHLY and CDR2 FYNNEI. V lost 7 bases and J 1 base, leaving 9 bases between the germline ends. The CDR3 contains 13 residues. The CDR3 DNA reads TGTGCCAGCACCGAACTCGGCACAGATACGCAGTATTTT. This sequence encodes CASTELGTDTQYF.

This clone was counted once. The CDR3 protein is CASSATGGSYEQYF. Here the CDR3 DNA reads TGTGCCAGCAGCGCGACAGGTGGTTCCTACGAGCAGTACTTC. This chain connects TRBV7-9 to TRBJ2-7; a weak D match, TRBD1 (6 bases). V dropped 5 bases and J dropped 1 base, with 12 bases sitting between them. Germline V gene sequence: CDR1 SEHNR, CDR2 FQNEAQ (reference sequence). The CDR3 extends over 14 amino acids.

This clone was observed a single time. One junction end disagrees with the germline gene, perhaps due to a read error. V and J are TRBV6-6 and TRBJ1-1, with D possibly matching TRBD1 (6 bases). This CDR3 has 11 amino acids. Germline V gene sequence: CDR1 MNHNY, CDR2 SVGAGI (reference sequence). CDR3 sequence: CASSPGHSRVF. The CDR3 nucleotides are TGTGCCAGCAGTCCGGGACACAGTCGAGTCTTT.

V gene TRBV27 combines with J gene TRBJ1-2; tentative D call: TRBD1 (6 bases). CDR3 length: 16 amino acids. Between the trimmed V and J ends, which lost 3 bases and 6 bases, there was a span of 20 bases. CDR1 is MNHEY and CDR2 is SMNVEV in the germline V gene (reference sequence). The CDR3, as DNA: TGTGCCAGCAGTTTGCACGGACAGACTCGAAGTCATGGCTACACCTTC. It codes for CASSLHGQTRSHGYTF.

This chain joins TRBV5-1 and TRBJ1-2, with 12 bases that match TRBD1. The CDR3 is 16 residues long. Germline V CDR1 and CDR2: SGHRS, YFSETQ. Trimming removed 0 bases from V and 4 bases from J; junction bases left unmatched: 4. The CDR3 DNA follows: TGCGCCAGCAGCTTGGATGGGACAGGGGGCGCCTATGGCTACACCTTC. Encoded protein: CASSLDGTGGAYGYTF.

The genes are TRBV5-8 and TRBJ2-7; the D gene is possibly TRBD1 (5 bases). V shed 0 bases and J shed 2 bases, with 12 bases lying between them. Germline loops: CDR1 SGHTS, CDR2 YDEGEE. The CDR3 is 15 amino acids. The CDR3 DNA follows: TGTGCCAGCAGCTTGGTACGAGACAGACCCTACGAGCAGTACTTC. Translation: CASSLVRDRPYEQYF.

In this sample, this clone turned up once. V gene TRBV7-9 combines with J gene TRBJ1-1; D unresolved. V shed 1 base and J shed 0 bases, with 9 bases lying between them. CDR3 length: 15 residues. Germline V gene lookup returns CDR1 SEHNR and CDR2 FQNEAQ (reference sequence). CDR3 nucleotide sequence: TGTGCCAGCAGCTTAGGGCCGTCCATGAACACTGAAGCTTTCTTT. Its protein is CASSLGPSMNTEAFF.

V and J are TRBV6-1 and TRBJ1-2; D unresolved. There are 16 residues in the CDR3. In germline, CDR1 is MNHNS, CDR2 SASEGT. V shed 0 bases and J shed 4 bases, with 15 bases lying between them. This chain's CDR3 is CASSEASPVAVYGYTF. The CDR3 DNA reads as TGTGCCAGCAGTGAAGCCTCCCCAGTGGCTGTCTATGGCTACACCTTC.

This sequence joins TRBV4-3 and TRBJ1-1; perhaps TRBD1 as D (6 bases). The CDR3 length is 14 residues. The V and J ends lost 4 bases and 1 base respectively, with 10 bases between them. Germline V gene lookup returns CDR1 LGHNA and CDR2 YSLEER. CDR3: CASSRLTGNTEAFF. DNA of the CDR3: TGCGCCAGCAGCCGGTTGACAGGGAACACTGAAGCTTTCTTT.

About this clone itself: The same CDR3 also results from other DNA sequences found in this sample. The chain recombines TRBV5-4 with TRBJ2-7; 8 bases line up with TRBD1. Germline values: CDR1 SGHNT, CDR2 YYREEE (reference sequence). The CDR3 has 14 residues. J lost 4 bases, V lost 0 bases, and 3 bases had no gene match. DNA for the CDR3: TGTGCCAGCAGCTTGGGGACAGGGCCATACGAGCAGTACTTC. It specifies CASSLGTGPYEQYF.

The V gene is TRBV2, the J gene TRBJ1-6; 8 bases are shared with TRBD1. The V gene's germline CDR1 is SNHLY and CDR2 FYNNEI. The CDR3 totals 15 residues. Trimming took 3 bases from V and 8 from J; bases not matched to a gene: 6. The CDR3 spells CASSDPGGSDSPLHF. The CDR3 region has the DNA TGTGCCAGCAGTGATCCAGGGGGCAGCGATTCACCCCTCCACTTT.

To note about this clone: The sample carries other DNA sequences with the same CDR3. The DNA for the CDR3 is TGCGCCAGCAGCCCGGGACTAGCATACGAGCAGTACTTC. Encoded protein: CASSPGLAYEQYF. V is TRBV5-1 and J is TRBJ2-7; 9 bases match TRBD2. V was pared by 4 bases and J by 4 bases, with 3 bases of the junction left unmatched. The length of the CDR3 is 13 residues. Germline V lookup: CDR1 SGHRS, CDR2 YFSETQ.

The gene calls are TRBV30 and TRBJ1-1; the D is unclear. Germline V lookup: CDR1 GTSNPN, CDR2 SVGIG (reference sequence). The V end was cut by 6 bases, the J end by 2 bases, with 16 bases between. The CDR3 extends over 14 amino acids. CDR3 residues: CACAPPPANTEAFF. DNA for the CDR3: TGTGCCTGTGCCCCACCCCCCGCTAACACTGAAGCTTTCTTT.

J is TRBJ2-1 and V is TRBV5-6, with D hard to call. CDR1 is SGHDT, CDR2 YYEEEE, per germline. The ends were cut back, 5 bases at V and 6 bases at J, with 9 bases in the middle. This CDR3 spans 12 amino acids. In nucleotides, the CDR3 is TGTGCCAGCAGTTTTGAACCCAATGAGCAGTTCTTC. This gives the protein CASSFEPNEQFF.